These 28 T cell receptor beta chains share one sample of origin, sequenced in a study of cytomegalovirus exposure and HLA in healthy donors. PCR amplification relied on 60 Vbeta primers (plus 13 Jbeta primers). Clones were sequenced by immunoSEQ multiplex PCR, and TCRdb holds only the in-frame ones, with some missing. This table has some 150,000 clones, roughly 80% appearing once. The source material was PBMCs. Receptors were obtained from a man aged 30 to 45 in good health and CMV-seronegative.

The rearrangement uses TRBV28 and TRBJ2-7; 7 bases are shared with TRBD1. Germline V gene lookup returns CDR1 MDHEN and CDR2 SYDVKM. The CDR3 totals 14 residues. Trimming at V came to 6 bases and at J to 6 bases, leaving 11 bases not matched to a gene. CDR3 in amino acids: CASSTTGDLFEQYF. DNA for the CDR3: TGTGCCAGCAGCACTACAGGGGATCTTTTCGAGCAGTACTTC.

The chain recombines TRBV2 with TRBJ2-5, with 11 bases identical to TRBD1. The CDR3 sequence is 15 residues long. With 7 bases clipped from V and 7 bases from J, the junction kept 11 bases outside the gene matches. CDR1 and CDR2 from the germline V gene are SNHLY and FYNNEI. The CDR3 here is CASTHGTGGAGTQYF. The CDR3 DNA reads as TGTGCCAGCACTCACGGGACAGGGGGGGCGGGGACCCAGTACTTC.

This chain joins TRBV10-1 and TRBJ2-7; TRBD1 agrees at 11 bases. The CDR3 is made up of 17 amino acids. Germline V CDR1 and CDR2: WNHNN, SYGVQD (reference sequence). Trimming cost V 0 bases and J 0 bases; bases outside gene matches: 4. The CDR3: CASSESVGTGGSYEQYF. The CDR3 DNA sequence: TGCGCCAGCAGTGAGTCTGTCGGGACAGGGGGCTCCTACGAGCAGTACTTC.

This chain joins TRBV5-1 and TRBJ1-1; 7 nucleotides align to TRBD1. The J segment lost 6 bases and the V segment lost 1 base, leaving 3 bases of the junction unmatched. CDR1 and CDR2 from the germline V gene are SGHRS and YFSETQ. The CDR3 totals 13 residues. CDR3 amino acids: CASSLTGDAEAFF. CDR3 sequence (DNA): TGCGCCAGCAGCTTGACAGGGGATGCTGAAGCTTTCTTT.

The rearrangement links TRBV5-6 to TRBJ2-1; D may be TRBD2 (6 bases). Germline V lookup: CDR1 SGHDT, CDR2 YYEEEE. V dropped 2 bases and J dropped 4 bases, with 19 bases sitting between them. This CDR3 has 17 amino acids. CDR3 sequence reads: CASSFPGPAGPYNEQFF. DNA for the CDR3: TGTGCCAGCAGCTTCCCCGGACCGGCGGGGCCTTACAATGAGCAGTTCTTC.

CDR3 region: CASSVVASGSTDTQYF. For the CDR3, the DNA is TGTGCCAGCAGCGTAGTAGCTAGCGGTAGCACAGATACGCAGTATTTT. The chain uses TRBV9 and TRBJ2-3; 7 bases line up with TRBD2. V was pared by 0 bases and J by 0 bases, with 4 bases of the junction left unmatched. Per germline, CDR1 SGDLS and CDR2 YYNGEE. The CDR3 totals 16 residues.

This rearrangement joins TRBV5-1 to TRBJ2-1; the match to TRBD1 covers 11 bases. This CDR3 contains 13 residues. With V trimmed by 4 bases and J by 9 bases, 3 bases remained unmatched. Germline CDR1 reads SGHRS; CDR2 reads YFSETQ. The CDR3 DNA sequence: TGCGCCAGCAGCGGCGGGACAGGGGGTGAGCAGTTCTTC. Translated, it gives CASSGGTGGEQFF.

CDR3 bases: TGTGCCAGCAGGGATTCAGGGGGCTCGAATCACAACACTGAAGCTTTCTTT. Amino acid sequence: CASRDSGGSNHNTEAFF. The rearrangement uses TRBV28 and TRBJ1-1; 8 bases agree with TRBD1. Germline CDR1 reads MDHEN; CDR2 reads SYDVKM. This CDR3 is built from 17 residues. The J segment lost 2 bases and the V segment lost 6 bases, leaving 14 bases of the junction unmatched.

The V gene is TRBV11-2, the J gene TRBJ2-7; 11 bases fit TRBD2. V lost 0 bases, J lost 12 bases, and 7 bases stayed unmatched. Germline V lookup: CDR1 SGHAT, CDR2 FQNNGV. The length of the CDR3 is 14 residues. The CDR3 nucleotides are TGTGCCAGCAGCTTAGAACTAGCGGGAGCAGGAAGGTACTTC. This translates into CASSLELAGAGRYF.

The chain links TRBV11-2 to TRBJ2-1; 8 nucleotides line up with TRBD2. The CDR3 has 15 amino acids. V was clipped by 5 bases and J by 7 bases; unmatched bases: 10. In germline, CDR1 is SGHAT, CDR2 FQNNGV. This CDR3 reads CASSPPGGRGNEQFF. The CDR3 DNA reads TGTGCCAGCAGCCCCCCGGGGGGGAGAGGGAATGAGCAGTTCTTC. Looking up the rest from reference TRBV11-2 and TRBJ2-1 gives the full variable domain: EAGVAQSPRYKIIEKRQSVAFWCNPISGHATLYWYQQILGQGPKLLIQFQNNGVVDDSQLPKDRFSAERLKGVDSTLKIQPAKLEDSAVYLCASSPPGGRGNEQFFGPGTRLTVL.

The gene calls are TRBV6-5 and TRBJ1-3; a possible D gene is TRBD1 (5 bases). The germline V gene has CDR1 MNHEY and CDR2 SVGAGI. The CDR3 sequence is 11 residues long. The V gene lost 8 bases and the J gene lost 7 bases, with 9 bases spanning the gap. Written as DNA, the CDR3 is TGTGCCAGCTCGGGGGGGAACACCATATATTTT. The encoded protein is CASSGGNTIYF.

The chain uses TRBV6-4 and TRBJ2-1, with 8 nucleotides matching TRBD1. V shed 4 bases and J 8 bases; nucleotides not matched to a gene: 4. Germline CDR1 and CDR2: MRHNA and SNTAGT. This CDR3 contains 13 residues. CDR3 region: CASSGLRGHEQFF. The CDR3 nucleotides read TGTGCCAGCAGTGGCCTCAGGGGGCATGAGCAGTTCTTC.

The chain combines TRBV7-9 with TRBJ1-5; the D is unclear. Germline assignment: CDR1 SEHNR and CDR2 FQNEAQ (reference sequence). The CDR3 consists of 16 residues. V lost 5 bases and J lost 2, with 16 bases in between. The CDR3 spells CASSPTTSYGNQPQHF. The CDR3 DNA is TGTGCCAGCAGCCCTACGACTTCATATGGCAATCAGCCCCAGCATTTT.

As for this clone: An end of the junction does not agree with germline; a read error may underlie this. J is TRBJ2-1 and V is TRBV7-6, with D unresolved. This CDR3 has 13 residues. Germline assignment: CDR1 SGHVS and CDR2 FNYEAQ. The CDR3 nucleotides read TGTGCCAGCAGCCCAACTCACTACAATGAGCGGTTCTTC. Protein sequence: CASSPTHYNERFF.

A single count supports this clone. J is TRBJ1-5 and V is TRBV7-2; 9 nucleotides match TRBD1. The ends lost 0 bases at V and 1 base at J; junction bases unmatched: 4. Germline lookup yields CDR1 SGHTA and CDR2 FQGNSA. This CDR3 comprises 17 residues. The CDR3 DNA is TGTGCCAGCAGCTTAGCATGGACAGGGGTAAGCAATCAGCCCCAGCATTTT. This codes for CASSLAWTGVSNQPQHF.

This chain's CDR3 is CASSLISNQPQHF. CDR3 DNA sequence: TGTGCCAGCAGTTTAATATCCAATCAGCCCCAGCATTTT. V gene TRBV28 combines with J gene TRBJ1-5; D gene ambiguous. CDR1 and CDR2 from the germline V gene are MDHEN and SYDVKM. CDR3 length: 13 residues. V was shortened by 2 bases and J by 3 bases, with 5 bases between the two germline ends. Filled out from reference TRBV28 and TRBJ1-5, the complete variable domain reads DVKVTQSSRYLVKRTGEKVFLECVQDMDHENMFWYRQDPGLGLRLIYFSYDVKMKEKGDIPEGYSVSREKKERFSLILESASTNQTSMYLCASSLISNQPQHFGDGTRLSIL.

The chain links TRBV19 to TRBJ2-2; TRBD1 might be the D (6 bases). Germline V gene lookup returns CDR1 LNHDA and CDR2 SQIVND (reference sequence). V was trimmed by 6 bases and J by 3 bases, leaving 11 bases between them. There are 14 residues in the CDR3. The CDR3, as DNA: TGTGCCAGTAGCGCGACAGGACACACCGGGGAGCTGTTTTTT. This codes for CASSATGHTGELFF.

On this clone itself: This sample also contains other DNA sequences that code for the same CDR3. This chain connects TRBV7-3 to TRBJ1-1, with a possible D match to TRBD1 (5 bases). The CDR3 extends over 14 amino acids. Germline CDR1 SGHTA, CDR2 FQGTGA. The ends were cut back, 5 bases at V and 5 bases at J, with 15 bases in the middle. CDR3 nucleotide sequence: TGTGCCAGCAGCGATAGGGGAAGGGGAACTGAAGCTTTCTTT. Amino acid sequence: CASSDRGRGTEAFF.

V gene TRBV2 combines with J gene TRBJ2-5; 8 nucleotides agree with TRBD1. CDR3 size: 13 residues. Per the germline V gene, CDR1 is SNHLY and CDR2 is FYNNEI. Trimming removed 10 bases from V and 4 bases from J; junction bases left unmatched: 8. The CDR3 DNA is TGTGCCACCAGGACAGGGTATTTAGAGACCCAGTACTTC. Its protein is CATRTGYLETQYF.

V and J are TRBV13 and TRBJ2-1; TRBD2 is a possible D gene (6 bases). V lost 3 bases and J 5 bases, leaving 11 bases between the germline ends. The CDR3 runs 14 residues. Germline V gives CDR1 PRHDT, CDR2 FYEKMQ (reference sequence). The chain's CDR3 is CASSFRDSHNEQFF. CDR3 sequence (DNA): TGTGCCAGCAGCTTTCGGGACTCACACAATGAGCAGTTCTTC. Supplemented by reference TRBV13 and TRBJ2-1, the full variable domain reads AAGVIQSPRHLIKEKRETATLKCYPIPRHDTVYWYQQGPGQDPQFLISFYEKMQSDKGSIPDRFSAQQFSDYHSELNMSSLELGDSALYFCASSFRDSHNEQFFGPGTRLTVL.

The genes are TRBV6-5 and TRBJ1-4; unclear D gene. There are 14 residues in the CDR3. Germline CDR1 and CDR2: MNHEY and SVGAGI. V lost 7 bases and J 0 bases, leaving 9 bases between the germline ends. CDR3 sequence reads: CASKFRPTNEKLFF. DNA for the CDR3: TGTGCCAGCAAGTTCAGGCCAACTAATGAAAAACTGTTTTTT.

The genes are TRBV5-4 and TRBJ1-2; D unclear. The length of the CDR3 is 17 residues. From germline, CDR1 is SGHNT and CDR2 YYREEE (reference sequence). V lost 2 bases and J lost 1, with 18 bases in between. CDR3 protein: CASSFLREAPLNYGYTF. In DNA, the CDR3 is TGTGCCAGCAGCTTCCTTAGGGAGGCGCCCCTTAACTATGGCTACACCTTC.

The gene calls are TRBV28 and TRBJ2-3; 12 nucleotides line up with TRBD2. V lost 5 bases, J lost 3 bases, and 3 bases stayed unmatched. CDR1 and CDR2 (germline): MDHEN, SYDVKM. CDR3 length: 15 amino acids. CDR3 sequence (DNA): TGTGCCAGCAGTCGGACTAGCGGGGAGACAGATACGCAGTATTTT. This encodes CASSRTSGETDTQYF.

The chain uses TRBV18 and TRBJ2-1, with 7 bases fitting TRBD2. CDR3 length equals 12 residues. Germline values: CDR1 KGHSH, CDR2 LQKENI. V lost 5 bases, J lost 9 bases, and 4 bases stayed unmatched. The CDR3 region has the DNA TGTGCCAGCTCAGCGGGAGAGGTTGAGCAGTTCTTC. The encoded protein is CASSAGEVEQFF.

The chain uses TRBV5-1 and TRBJ2-5; TRBD1 is a possible D gene (6 bases). Judging by the DNA end, TRBJ2-7 fits better; the J call may be wrong. CDR1 and CDR2 from the germline V gene are SGHRS and YFSETQ. The CDR3 extends over 14 amino acids. Written as DNA, the CDR3 is TGCGCCAGCAGCATATTGAGAGCAGGGGACGAGCAGTACTTC. Protein sequence: CASSILRAGDEQYF.

This clone was found a few times. The chain links TRBV5-4 to TRBJ2-5; 8 bases match TRBD1. The CDR3 runs 15 residues. Germline V gives CDR1 SGHNT, CDR2 YYREEE (reference sequence). Unmatched junction bases numbered 12, after V lost 6 bases and J lost 5 bases. In nucleotides, the CDR3 is TGTGCCAGCACACGGACAGGGCCGGGCGAGGAGACCCAGTACTTC. Translation gives CASTRTGPGEETQYF.

This clone was detected only a few times. This sequence joins TRBV6-5 and TRBJ1-1, with 8 bases matching TRBD1. Germline trimming cut 7 bases from V and 1 base from J; bases unmatched to any gene: 8. The CDR3 is made up of 15 amino acids. Per germline, CDR1 MNHEY and CDR2 SVGAGI. The chain's CDR3 is CASTLTGGRNTEAFF. CDR3 DNA: TGTGCCAGCACTTTAACAGGGGGGAGGAACACTGAAGCTTTCTTT.

This clone was seen a handful of times. The CDR3 DNA reads TGCGCCAGCAGCCAAGAAGGCGGGTCCAAAAACATTCAGTACTTC. Encoded protein: CASSQEGGSKNIQYF. The V and J genes are TRBV4-3 and TRBJ2-4, with a tentative D call TRBD2 (5 bases). This CDR3 region has 15 residues. V lost 0 bases and J lost 2, with 8 bases in between. Germline CDR1 and CDR2: LGHNA and YSLEER.